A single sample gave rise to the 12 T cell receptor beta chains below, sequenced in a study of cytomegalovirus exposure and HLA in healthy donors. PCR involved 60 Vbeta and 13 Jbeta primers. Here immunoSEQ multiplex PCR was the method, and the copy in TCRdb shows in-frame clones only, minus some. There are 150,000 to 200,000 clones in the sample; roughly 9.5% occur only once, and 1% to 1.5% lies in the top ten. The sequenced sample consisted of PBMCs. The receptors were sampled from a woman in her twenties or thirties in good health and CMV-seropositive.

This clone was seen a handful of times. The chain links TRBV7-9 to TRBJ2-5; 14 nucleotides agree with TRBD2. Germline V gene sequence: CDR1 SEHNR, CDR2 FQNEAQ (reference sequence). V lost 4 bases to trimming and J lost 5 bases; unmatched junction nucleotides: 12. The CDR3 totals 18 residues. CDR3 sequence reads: CASSSGTSGRGSLETQYF. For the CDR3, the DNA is TGTGCCAGCAGCTCCGGGACTAGCGGGAGAGGATCTTTGGAGACCCAGTACTTC.

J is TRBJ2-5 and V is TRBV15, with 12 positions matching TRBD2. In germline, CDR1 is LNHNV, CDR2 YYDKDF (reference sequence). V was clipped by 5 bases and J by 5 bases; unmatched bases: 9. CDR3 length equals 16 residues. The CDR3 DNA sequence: TGTGCCACCAGCGGGCCTAGCGGGAGGGAAGCGGAGACCCAGTACTTC. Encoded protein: CATSGPSGREAETQYF.

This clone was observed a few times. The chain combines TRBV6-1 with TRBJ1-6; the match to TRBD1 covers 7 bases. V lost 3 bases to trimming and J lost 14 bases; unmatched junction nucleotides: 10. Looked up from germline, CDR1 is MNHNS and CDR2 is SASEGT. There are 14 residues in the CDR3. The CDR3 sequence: CASSDVGQAGTLHF. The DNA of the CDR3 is TGTGCCAGCAGTGACGTCGGACAGGCCGGAACCCTCCACTTT.

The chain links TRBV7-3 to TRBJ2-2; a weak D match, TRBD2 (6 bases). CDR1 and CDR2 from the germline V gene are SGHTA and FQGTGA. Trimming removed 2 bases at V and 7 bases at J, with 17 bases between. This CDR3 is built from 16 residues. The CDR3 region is CASSLGFSGEHGELFF. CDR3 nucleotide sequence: TGTGCCAGCAGCTTAGGCTTCTCGGGAGAGCACGGGGAGCTGTTTTTT.

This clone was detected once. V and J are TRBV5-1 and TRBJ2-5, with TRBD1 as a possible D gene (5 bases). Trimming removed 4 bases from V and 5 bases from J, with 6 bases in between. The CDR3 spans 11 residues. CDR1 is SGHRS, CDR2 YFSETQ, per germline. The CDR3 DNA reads TGCGCCAGCAGCCAGGGTGAGACCCAGTACTTC. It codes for CASSQGETQYF.

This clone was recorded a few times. CDR3 nucleotide sequence: TGTGCCAGCAGTGATGGACTAGATACGCAGTATTTT. Its translation is CASSDGLDTQYF. The chain is built from TRBV2 and TRBJ2-3, with D possibly matching TRBD2 (5 bases). There are 12 residues in the CDR3. Trimming took off 3 bases at V and 5 bases at J, with 6 bases between the two ends. The germline V gene encodes CDR1 SNHLY and CDR2 FYNNEI.

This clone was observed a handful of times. The CDR3 here is CASSAGELFF. Written as DNA, the CDR3 is TGTGCCAGCAGTGCCGGGGAACTGTTTTTT. The chain carries TRBV25-1 and TRBJ1-4; D uncertain. Trimming shortened V by 4 bases and J by 12 bases, and 6 bases separated the two germline ends. The CDR3 loop spans 10 amino acids. The germline gives CDR1 MGHDK, CDR2 SYGVNS.

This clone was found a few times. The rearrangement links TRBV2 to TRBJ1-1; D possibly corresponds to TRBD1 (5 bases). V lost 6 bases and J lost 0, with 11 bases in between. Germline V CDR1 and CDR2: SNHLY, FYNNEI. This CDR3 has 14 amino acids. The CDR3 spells CASRKDRLNTEAFF. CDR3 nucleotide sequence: TGTGCCAGCAGAAAAGACAGACTGAACACTGAAGCTTTCTTT. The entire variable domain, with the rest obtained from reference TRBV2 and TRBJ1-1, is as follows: EPEVTQTPSHQVTQMGQEVILRCVPISNHLYFYWYRQILGQKVEFLVSFYNNEISEKSEIFDDQFSVERPDGSNFTLKIRSTKLEDSAMYFCASRKDRLNTEAFFGQGTRLTVV.

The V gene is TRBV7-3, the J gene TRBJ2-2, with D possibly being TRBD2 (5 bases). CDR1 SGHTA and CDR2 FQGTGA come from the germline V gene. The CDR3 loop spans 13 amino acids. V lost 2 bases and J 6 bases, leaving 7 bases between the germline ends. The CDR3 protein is CASSLSRAGELFF. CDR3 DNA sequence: TGTGCCAGCAGCTTATCGCGGGCCGGGGAGCTGTTTTTT.

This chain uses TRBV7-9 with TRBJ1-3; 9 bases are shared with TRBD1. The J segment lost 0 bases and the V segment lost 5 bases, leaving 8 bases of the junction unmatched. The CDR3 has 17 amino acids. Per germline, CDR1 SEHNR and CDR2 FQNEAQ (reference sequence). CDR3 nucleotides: TGTGCCAGCAGCCCCAGGACAGGGGATCTCTCTGGAAACACCATATATTTT. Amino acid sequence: CASSPRTGDLSGNTIYF.

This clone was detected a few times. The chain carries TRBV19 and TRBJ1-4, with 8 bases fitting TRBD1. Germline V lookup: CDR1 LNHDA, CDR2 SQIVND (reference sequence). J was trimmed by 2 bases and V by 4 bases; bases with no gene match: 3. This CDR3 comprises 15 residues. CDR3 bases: TGTGCCAGTAGTACCCAGGGGGCGACTAATGAAAAACTGTTTTTT. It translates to CASSTQGATNEKLFF.

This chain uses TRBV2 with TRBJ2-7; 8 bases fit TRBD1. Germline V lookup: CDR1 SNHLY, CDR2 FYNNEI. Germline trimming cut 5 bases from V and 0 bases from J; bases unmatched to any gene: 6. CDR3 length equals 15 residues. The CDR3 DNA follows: TGTGCCAGCAGTCAGGACAGGGTCGTCTCCTACGAGCAGTACTTC. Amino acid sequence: CASSQDRVVSYEQYF.